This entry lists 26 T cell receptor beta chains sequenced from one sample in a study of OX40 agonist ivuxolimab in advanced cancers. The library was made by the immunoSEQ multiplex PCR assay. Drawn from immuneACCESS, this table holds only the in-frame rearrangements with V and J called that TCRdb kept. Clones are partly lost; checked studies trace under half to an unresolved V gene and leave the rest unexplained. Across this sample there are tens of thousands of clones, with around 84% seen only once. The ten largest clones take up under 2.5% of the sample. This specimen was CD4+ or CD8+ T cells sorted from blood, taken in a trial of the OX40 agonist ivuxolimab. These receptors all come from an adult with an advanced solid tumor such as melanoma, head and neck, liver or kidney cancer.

CDR3 sequence: CASSQPGGGEQYF. The CDR3 bases are TGTGCCAGCAGCCAACCCGGGGGAGGAGAGCAGTACTTC. This chain joins TRBV4-2 and TRBJ2-7; tentatively, D is TRBD2 (6 bases). CDR3 length: 13 residues. In germline, CDR1 is LGHNA, CDR2 YNFKEQ. Trimming removed 2 bases from V and 7 bases from J, with 12 bases in between.

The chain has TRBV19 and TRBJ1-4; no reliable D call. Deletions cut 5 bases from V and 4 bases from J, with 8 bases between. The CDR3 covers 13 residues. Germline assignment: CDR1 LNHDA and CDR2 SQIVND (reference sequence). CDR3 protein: CASSEAINEKLFF. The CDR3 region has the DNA TGTGCCAGTAGTGAGGCGATTAATGAAAAACTGTTTTTT.

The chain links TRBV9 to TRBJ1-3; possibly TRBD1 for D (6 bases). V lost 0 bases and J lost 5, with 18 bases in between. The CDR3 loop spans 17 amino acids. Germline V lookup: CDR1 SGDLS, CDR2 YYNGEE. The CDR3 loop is CASSVGGEQGRRNTIYF. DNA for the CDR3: TGTGCCAGCAGCGTAGGAGGTGAACAGGGCCGACGAAACACCATATATTTT.

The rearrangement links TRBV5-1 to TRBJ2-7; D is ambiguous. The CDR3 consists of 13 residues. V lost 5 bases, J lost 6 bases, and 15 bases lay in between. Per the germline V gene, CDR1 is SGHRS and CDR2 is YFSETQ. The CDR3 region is CASRLVSLGEQYF. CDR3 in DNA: TGCGCCAGCAGGCTGGTGTCCCTAGGCGAGCAGTACTTC.

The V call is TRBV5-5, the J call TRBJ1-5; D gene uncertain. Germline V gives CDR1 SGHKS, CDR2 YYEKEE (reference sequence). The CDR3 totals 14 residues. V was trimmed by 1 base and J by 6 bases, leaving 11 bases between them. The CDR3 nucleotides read TGTGCCAGCAGCTTGAGGACTGAGCTTCAGCCCCAGCATTTT. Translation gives CASSLRTELQPQHF.

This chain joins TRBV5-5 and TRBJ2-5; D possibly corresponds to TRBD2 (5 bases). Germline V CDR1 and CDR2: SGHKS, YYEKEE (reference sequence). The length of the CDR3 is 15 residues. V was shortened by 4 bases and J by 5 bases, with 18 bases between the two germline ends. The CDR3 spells CASSTATGIGETQYF. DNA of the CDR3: TGTGCCAGCAGCACCGCGACCGGGATCGGGGAGACCCAGTACTTC.

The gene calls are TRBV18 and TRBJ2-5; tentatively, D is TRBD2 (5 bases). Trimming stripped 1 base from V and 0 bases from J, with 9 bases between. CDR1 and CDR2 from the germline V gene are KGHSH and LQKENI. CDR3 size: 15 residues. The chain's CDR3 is CASSPRSGYQETQYF. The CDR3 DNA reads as TGTGCCAGCTCACCACGGTCGGGGTACCAAGAGACCCAGTACTTC.

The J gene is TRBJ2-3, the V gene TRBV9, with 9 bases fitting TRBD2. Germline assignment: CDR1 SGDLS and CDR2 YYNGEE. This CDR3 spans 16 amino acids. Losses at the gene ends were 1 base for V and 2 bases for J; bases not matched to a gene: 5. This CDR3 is CASSVSGGGATDTQYF. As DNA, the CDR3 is TGTGCCAGCAGCGTATCTGGCGGGGGGGCCACAGATACGCAGTATTTT. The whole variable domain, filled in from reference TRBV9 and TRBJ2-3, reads DSGVTQTPKHLITATGQRVTLRCSPRSGDLSVYWYQQSLDQGLQFLIQYYNGEERAKGNILERFSAQQFPDLHSELNLSSLELGDSALYFCASSVSGGGATDTQYFGPGTRLTVL.

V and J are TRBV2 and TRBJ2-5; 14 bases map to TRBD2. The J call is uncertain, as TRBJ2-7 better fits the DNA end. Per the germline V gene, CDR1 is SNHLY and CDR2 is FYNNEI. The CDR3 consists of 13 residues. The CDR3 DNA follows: TGTGCCAGCGGGACTAGCGGGAGTAACGAGCAGTACTTC. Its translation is CASGTSGSNEQYF.

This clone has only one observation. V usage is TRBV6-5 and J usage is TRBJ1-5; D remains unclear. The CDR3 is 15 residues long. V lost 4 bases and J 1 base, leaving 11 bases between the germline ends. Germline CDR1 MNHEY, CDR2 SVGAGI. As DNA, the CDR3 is TGTGCCAGCAGTTTGTTTCAAGACAGCAATCAGCCCCAGCATTTT. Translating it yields CASSLFQDSNQPQHF.

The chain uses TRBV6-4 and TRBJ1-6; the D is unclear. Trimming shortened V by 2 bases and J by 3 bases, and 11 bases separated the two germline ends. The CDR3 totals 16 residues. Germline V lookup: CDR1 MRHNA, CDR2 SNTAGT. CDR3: CASSDRSHLYNSPLHF. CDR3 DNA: TGTGCCAGCAGTGACAGGTCTCACCTCTATAATTCACCCCTCCACTTT.

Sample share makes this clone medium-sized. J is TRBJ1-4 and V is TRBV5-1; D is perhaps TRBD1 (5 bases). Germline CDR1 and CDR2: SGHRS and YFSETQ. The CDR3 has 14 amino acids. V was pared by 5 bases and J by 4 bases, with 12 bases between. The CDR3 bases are TGCGCCAGCAGTCAGCAGGGACTTAATGAAAAACTGTTTTTT. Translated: CASSQQGLNEKLFF.

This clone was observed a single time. CDR3 region: CASSPINRGTGELFF. The CDR3 DNA follows: TGTGCCAGCTCACCGATTAACCGCGGCACCGGGGAGCTGTTTTTT. V usage is TRBV18 and J usage is TRBJ2-2; D not resolved. Trimming removed 3 bases from V and 4 bases from J, with 12 bases in between. Germline-derived CDR1 and CDR2 are KGHSH and LQKENI. CDR3 length: 15 residues. The variable domain in full, completed from reference TRBV18 and TRBJ2-2, reads NAGVMQNPRHLVRRRGQEARLRCSPMKGHSHVYWYRQLPEEGLKFMVYLQKENIIDESGMPKERFSAEFPKEGPSILRIQQVVRGDSAAYFCASSPINRGTGELFFGEGSRLTVL.

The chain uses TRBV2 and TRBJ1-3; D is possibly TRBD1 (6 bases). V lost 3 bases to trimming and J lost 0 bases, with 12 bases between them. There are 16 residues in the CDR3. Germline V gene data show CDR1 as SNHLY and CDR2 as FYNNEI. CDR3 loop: CASSDPGAISGNTIYF. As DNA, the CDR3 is TGTGCCAGCAGTGACCCAGGGGCTATCTCTGGAAACACCATATATTTT. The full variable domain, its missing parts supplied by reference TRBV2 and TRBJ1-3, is EPEVTQTPSHQVTQMGQEVILRCVPISNHLYFYWYRQILGQKVEFLVSFYNNEISEKSEIFDDQFSVERPDGSNFTLKIRSTKLEDSAMYFCASSDPGAISGNTIYFGEGSWLTVV.

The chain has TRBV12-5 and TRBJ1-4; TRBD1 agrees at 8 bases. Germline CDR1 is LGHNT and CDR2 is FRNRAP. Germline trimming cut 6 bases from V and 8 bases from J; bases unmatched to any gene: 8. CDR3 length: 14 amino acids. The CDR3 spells CASGQGALGEKLFF. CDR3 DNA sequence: TGTGCTAGTGGGCAGGGGGCACTAGGAGAAAAACTGTTTTTT. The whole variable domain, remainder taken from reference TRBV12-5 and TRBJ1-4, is DARVTQTPRHKVTEMGQEVTMRCQPILGHNTVFWYRQTMMQGLELLAYFRNRAPLDDSGMPKDRFSAEMPDATLATLKIQPSEPRDSAVYFCASGQGALGEKLFFGSGTQLSVL.

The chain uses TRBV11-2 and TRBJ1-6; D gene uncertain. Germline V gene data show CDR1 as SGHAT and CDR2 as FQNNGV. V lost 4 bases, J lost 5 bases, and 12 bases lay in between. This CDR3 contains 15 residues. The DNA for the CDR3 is TGTGCCAGCAGCTCCTACAGTAATAATAATTCACCCCTCCACTTT. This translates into CASSSYSNNNSPLHF.

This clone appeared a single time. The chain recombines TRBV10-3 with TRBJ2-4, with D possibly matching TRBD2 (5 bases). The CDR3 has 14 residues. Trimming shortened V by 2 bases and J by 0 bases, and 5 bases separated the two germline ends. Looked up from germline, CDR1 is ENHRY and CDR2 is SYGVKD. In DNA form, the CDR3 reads TGTGCCATCAGTGAGGGACTAGCCAAAAACATTCAGTACTTC. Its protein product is CAISEGLAKNIQYF.

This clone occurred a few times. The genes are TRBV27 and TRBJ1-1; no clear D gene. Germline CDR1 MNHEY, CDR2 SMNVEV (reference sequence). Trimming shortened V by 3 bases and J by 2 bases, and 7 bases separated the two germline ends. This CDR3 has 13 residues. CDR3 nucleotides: TGTGCCAGCAGTTTGGTCCCCAACACTGAAGCTTTCTTT. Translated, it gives CASSLVPNTEAFF.

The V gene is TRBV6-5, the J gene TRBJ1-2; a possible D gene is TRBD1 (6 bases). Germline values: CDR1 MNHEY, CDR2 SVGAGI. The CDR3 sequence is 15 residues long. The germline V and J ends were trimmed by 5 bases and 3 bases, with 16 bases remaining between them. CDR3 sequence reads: CASSRQGMEYYGYTF. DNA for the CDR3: TGTGCCAGCAGTCGCCAGGGGATGGAATACTATGGCTACACCTTC.

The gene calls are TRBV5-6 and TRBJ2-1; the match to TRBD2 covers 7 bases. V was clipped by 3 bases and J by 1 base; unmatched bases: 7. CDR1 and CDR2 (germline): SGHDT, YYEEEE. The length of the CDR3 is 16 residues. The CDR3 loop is CASSSPAGSSYNEQFF. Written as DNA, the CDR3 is TGTGCCAGCAGCTCCCCAGCGGGGAGTTCCTACAATGAGCAGTTCTTC.

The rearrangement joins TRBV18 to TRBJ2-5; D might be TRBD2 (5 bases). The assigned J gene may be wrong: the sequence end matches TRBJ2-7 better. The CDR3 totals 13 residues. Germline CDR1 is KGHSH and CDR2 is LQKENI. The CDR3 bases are TGTGCCAGCTCATCCCCCGGGGCCTACGAGCAGTACTTC. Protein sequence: CASSSPGAYEQYF.

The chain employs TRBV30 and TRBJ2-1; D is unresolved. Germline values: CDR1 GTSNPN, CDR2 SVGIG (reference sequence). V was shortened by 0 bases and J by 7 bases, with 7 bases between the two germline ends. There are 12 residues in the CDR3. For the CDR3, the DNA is TGTGCCTGGAGTGTAAGATGGAATGAGCAGTTCTTC. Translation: CAWSVRWNEQFF.

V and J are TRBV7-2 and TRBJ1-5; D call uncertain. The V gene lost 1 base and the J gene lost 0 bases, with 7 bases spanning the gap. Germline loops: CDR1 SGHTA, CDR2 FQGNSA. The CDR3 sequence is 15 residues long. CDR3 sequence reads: CASSLGEYSNQPQHF. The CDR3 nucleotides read TGTGCCAGCAGCTTAGGGGAGTATAGCAATCAGCCCCAGCATTTT. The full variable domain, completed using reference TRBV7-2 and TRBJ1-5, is GAGVSQSPSNKVTEKGKDVELRCDPISGHTALYWYRQSLGQGLEFLIYFQGNSAPDKSGLPSDRFSAERTGGSVSTLTIQRTQQEDSAVYLCASSLGEYSNQPQHFGDGTRLSIL.

The CDR3 DNA reads TGTGCCAGCAGTGAAAATGGACCCGGGGAGCTGTTTTTT. Residues: CASSENGPGELFF. This chain links TRBV2 with TRBJ2-2; no definite D call. V was clipped by 2 bases and J by 6 bases, with 7 bases between them. The CDR3 is made up of 13 amino acids. Germline CDR1 reads SNHLY; CDR2 reads FYNNEI.

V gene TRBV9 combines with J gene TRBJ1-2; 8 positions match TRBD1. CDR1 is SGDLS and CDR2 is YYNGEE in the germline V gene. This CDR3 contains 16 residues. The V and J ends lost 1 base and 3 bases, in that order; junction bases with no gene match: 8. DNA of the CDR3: TGTGCCAGCAGCGTACCGACAGGGGCACAAGACTATGGCTACACCTTC. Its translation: CASSVPTGAQDYGYTF.

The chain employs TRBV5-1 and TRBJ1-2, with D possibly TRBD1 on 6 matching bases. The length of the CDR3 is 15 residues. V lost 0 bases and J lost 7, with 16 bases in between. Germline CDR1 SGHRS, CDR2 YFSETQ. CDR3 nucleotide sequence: TGCGCCAGCAGCTTGGCCGGCGACGTAGGGGGTGGCTACACCTTC. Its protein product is CASSLAGDVGGGYTF.